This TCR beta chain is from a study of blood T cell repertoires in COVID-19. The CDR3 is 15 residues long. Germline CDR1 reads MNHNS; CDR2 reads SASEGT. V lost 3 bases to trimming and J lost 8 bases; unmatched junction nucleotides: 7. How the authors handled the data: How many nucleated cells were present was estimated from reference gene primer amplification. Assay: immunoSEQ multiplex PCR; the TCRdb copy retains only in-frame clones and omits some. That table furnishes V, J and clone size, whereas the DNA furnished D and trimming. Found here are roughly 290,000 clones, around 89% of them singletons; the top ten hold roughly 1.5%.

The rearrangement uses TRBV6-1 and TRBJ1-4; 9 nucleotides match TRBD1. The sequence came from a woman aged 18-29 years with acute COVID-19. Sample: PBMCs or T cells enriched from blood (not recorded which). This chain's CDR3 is CASSEFGDRVEKLFF. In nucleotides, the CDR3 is TGTGCCAGCAGTGAGTTTGGGGACAGGGTGGAAAAACTGTTTTTT.